The 20 T cell receptor beta chains reported below all come from one sample, sequenced in a study of blood T cell repertoires in COVID-19. Data came from immunoSEQ multiplex PCR; TCRdb stores just in-frame clones and leaves some out. The table records 200,000 to 300,000 clones, approximately 87% of them present only once. Sequencing was performed on peripheral blood. The receptors come from a woman aged 45 to 65 with acute or convalescent COVID-19.

This clone was seen only a few times. The chain uses TRBV28 and TRBJ1-1; TRBD1 matches at 9 bases. Germline trimming cut 6 bases from V and 4 bases from J; bases unmatched to any gene: 12. This CDR3 contains 16 residues. Germline CDR1 and CDR2: MDHEN and SYDVKM. The CDR3 is CASRPPQQGAGTEAFF. The DNA of the CDR3 is TGTGCCAGCAGACCTCCTCAACAGGGGGCTGGCACTGAAGCTTTCTTT.

This clone showed up just once. CDR3 sequence (DNA): TGTGCCAGCAGCGCAGGAGGCCATAGCAATCAGCCCCAGCATTTT. Amino acids: CASSAGGHSNQPQHF. The chain has TRBV7-8 and TRBJ1-5; D is unresolved. V gave up 5 bases and J gave up 0 bases, with 11 bases separating them. Germline CDR1 SGHVS, CDR2 FQNEAQ. CDR3 length: 15 amino acids. Filled out from reference TRBV7-8 and TRBJ1-5, the complete variable domain reads GAGVSQSPRYKVAKRGQDVALRCDPISGHVSLFWYQQALGQGPEFLTYFQNEAQLDKSGLPSDRFFAERPEGSVSTLKIQRTQQEDSAVYLCASSAGGHSNQPQHFGDGTRLSIL.

The chain carries TRBV28 and TRBJ2-3, with TRBD2 matching 8 bases. There are 15 residues in the CDR3. The V segment lost 5 bases and the J segment 7 bases; nucleotides outside the gene matches: 11. Germline CDR1 MDHEN, CDR2 SYDVKM. DNA of the CDR3: TGTGCCAGCAGTCTGGGACTAGGAGCTACCCATACGCAGTATTTT. Translating it yields CASSLGLGATHTQYF.

The chain recombines TRBV7-2 with TRBJ1-2; 9 bases agree with TRBD1. Germline CDR1 SGHTA, CDR2 FQGNSA. The CDR3 runs 15 residues. J gave up 6 bases and V 5 bases, and 10 bases lay outside the gene matches. CDR3 in amino acids: CASSPPRTGVHGYTF. The CDR3, as DNA: TGTGCCAGCAGCCCACCCCGGACAGGGGTTCATGGCTACACCTTC. Full variable domain (remainder filled in from reference TRBV7-2 and TRBJ1-2): GAGVSQSPSNKVTEKGKDVELRCDPISGHTALYWYRQSLGQGLEFLIYFQGNSAPDKSGLPSDRFSAERTGGSVSTLTIQRTQQEDSAVYLCASSPPRTGVHGYTFGSGTRLTVV.

This clone was observed a handful of times. The chain uses TRBV28 and TRBJ2-1; 11 bases are shared with TRBD2. V was clipped by 7 bases and J by 7 bases; unmatched bases: 12. Germline CDR1 reads MDHEN; CDR2 reads SYDVKM. The CDR3 length is 16 residues. The CDR3 coding sequence is TGTGCCAGCACCCCCCCCGGGGCTAGCGGGAGGAATGAGCAGTTCTTC. It is translated as CASTPPGASGRNEQFF.

This chain uses TRBV18 with TRBJ2-7, with 8 bases that match TRBD1. Germline V lookup: CDR1 KGHSH, CDR2 LQKENI. This CDR3 is built from 14 residues. V was pared by 2 bases and J by 6 bases, with 6 bases of the junction left unmatched. CDR3 bases: TGTGCCAGCTCACCAGGGACAGGCGGCTCCGAGCAGTACTTC. It encodes CASSPGTGGSEQYF.

This clone was observed once. The chain recombines TRBV2 with TRBJ1-1; the match to TRBD1 covers 8 bases. CDR1 and CDR2 (germline): SNHLY, FYNNEI. Unmatched junction bases numbered 10, after V lost 6 bases and J lost 4 bases. The CDR3 is 15 amino acids. For the CDR3, the DNA is TGTGCCAGCAGGGAGCAACAGGGGGGCGTCACTGAAGCTTTCTTT. Translation: CASREQQGGVTEAFF.

The J gene is TRBJ2-1, the V gene TRBV7-2; tentative D call: TRBD2 (6 bases). CDR3 size: 14 residues. V was clipped by 8 bases and J by 7 bases, with 18 bases between them. Germline V gene data show CDR1 as SGHTA and CDR2 as FQGNSA. CDR3 coding DNA: TGTGCCAGCGCTCCGGGGCGCGCGGGGAATGAGCAGTTCTTC. Translation gives CASAPGRAGNEQFF.

This clone came up once. The chain combines TRBV19 with TRBJ2-3; 7 bases align to TRBD1. Per germline, CDR1 LNHDA and CDR2 SQIVND (reference sequence). The CDR3 runs 14 residues. Unmatched junction bases numbered 8, after V lost 6 bases and J lost 5 bases. In DNA, the CDR3 is TGTGCCAGTAGCCACAGGGGCCGTGGAGATACGCAGTATTTT. Translation gives CASSHRGRGDTQYF. The variable domain in full, completed from reference TRBV19 and TRBJ2-3, reads DGGITQSPKYLFRKEGQNVTLSCEQNLNHDAMYWYRQDPGQGLRLIYYSQIVNDFQKGDIAEGYSVSREKKESFPLTVTSAQKNPTAFYLCASSHRGRGDTQYFGPGTRLTVL.

This clone showed up just once. This sequence joins TRBV5-4 and TRBJ2-3; weak D call: TRBD2 (6 bases). CDR3 length: 18 amino acids. CDR1 is SGHNT and CDR2 is YYREEE in the germline V gene (reference sequence). V dropped 3 bases and J dropped 2 bases, with 22 bases sitting between them. The CDR3 region has the DNA TGTGCCAGCAGCTCAATAGAGGGAGGCGTGCGGGACACAGATACGCAGTATTTT. Translated, it gives CASSSIEGGVRDTDTQYF. The entire variable domain, with the rest obtained from reference TRBV5-4 and TRBJ2-3, is as follows: ETGVTQSPTHLIKTRGQQVTLRCSSQSGHNTVSWYQQALGQGPQFIFQYYREEENGRGNFPPRFSGLQFPNYSSELNVNALELDDSALYLCASSSIEGGVRDTDTQYFGPGTRLTVL.

The rearrangement uses TRBV5-5 and TRBJ1-6; possibly TRBD1 for D (5 bases). Deletions cut 1 base from V and 2 bases from J, with 7 bases between. The CDR3 consists of 15 residues. Germline lookup yields CDR1 SGHKS and CDR2 YYEKEE (reference sequence). CDR3 DNA sequence: TGTGCCAGCAGCTTGAGGGGTACCTATAATTCACCCCTCCACTTT. The encoded protein is CASSLRGTYNSPLHF.

This CDR3 is CASSWPGGNEQFF. CDR3 DNA sequence: TGTGCCAGCAGTTGGCCCGGGGGCAATGAGCAGTTCTTC. This chain connects TRBV6-5 to TRBJ2-1, with a possible D match to TRBD2 (6 bases). The CDR3 totals 13 residues. CDR1 and CDR2 (germline): MNHEY, SVGAGI. Between the trimmed V and J ends, which lost 4 bases and 6 bases, there was a span of 10 bases.

The V gene is TRBV9, the J gene TRBJ2-5; D is unresolved. Per germline, CDR1 SGDLS and CDR2 YYNGEE. V shed 0 bases and J shed 1 base, with 4 bases lying between them. CDR3 length: 13 amino acids. In nucleotides, the CDR3 is TGTGCCAGCAGCGTAGCACTCCAAGAGACCCAGTACTTC. Translating gives CASSVALQETQYF.

The chain recombines TRBV7-2 with TRBJ1-3; perhaps TRBD1 as D (6 bases). Trimming left V 6 bases short and J 2 bases short, with 11 bases between. This CDR3 comprises 14 residues. Germline-derived CDR1 and CDR2 are SGHTA and FQGNSA. CDR3 protein: CASSASGAGNTIYF. CDR3 nucleotides: TGTGCCAGCAGTGCCTCAGGGGCTGGAAACACCATATATTTT.

The chain combines TRBV19 with TRBJ1-1; 7 nucleotides line up with TRBD1. The CDR3 covers 15 residues. V shed 6 bases and J 0 bases; nucleotides not matched to a gene: 7. The germline V gene encodes CDR1 LNHDA and CDR2 SQIVND (reference sequence). The CDR3 reads CASSRQGGMNTEAFF. DNA of the CDR3: TGTGCCAGTAGCAGACAGGGCGGAATGAACACTGAAGCTTTCTTT.

This chain links TRBV18 with TRBJ2-7; D might be TRBD1 (5 bases). Looked up from germline, CDR1 is KGHSH and CDR2 is LQKENI. V lost 3 bases and J 1 base, leaving 13 bases between the germline ends. This CDR3 comprises 15 residues. CDR3 nucleotides: TGTGCCAGCTCACCCCCTTTGCAGGGTTCCTACGAGCAGTACTTC. It yields the protein CASSPPLQGSYEQYF.

The J gene is TRBJ2-7, the V gene TRBV7-2; 9 nucleotides agree with TRBD2. Germline loops: CDR1 SGHTA, CDR2 FQGNSA. The CDR3 consists of 14 residues. Germline trimming cut 4 bases from V and 5 bases from J; bases unmatched to any gene: 6. The chain's CDR3 is CASSSLAGRNEQYF. The CDR3 coding sequence is TGTGCCAGCAGCTCTCTAGCGGGGAGGAACGAGCAGTACTTC.

The V call is TRBV28, the J call TRBJ2-7, with TRBD2 identical over 10 bases. Germline CDR1 reads MDHEN; CDR2 reads SYDVKM. V was pared by 7 bases and J by 7 bases, with 4 bases of the junction left unmatched. The CDR3 has 12 amino acids. The DNA of the CDR3 is TGTGCCAGCACAGCGGGAGGGCGAGAGCAGTACTTC. This gives the protein CASTAGGREQYF.

The J gene is TRBJ2-3, the V gene TRBV23-1; D may be TRBD1 (5 bases). TRBV23-1 is an ORF; its function is uncertain. V lost 4 bases to trimming and J lost 0 bases, with 14 bases between them. The CDR3 runs to 16 residues. Here the CDR3 reads CASSLDRPISTDTQYF. In nucleotides, the CDR3 is TGCGCCAGCAGTCTTGACAGACCTATTAGCACAGATACGCAGTATTTT.

The chain combines TRBV7-2 with TRBJ1-1; weak D call: TRBD1 (6 bases). Germline CDR1 SGHTA, CDR2 FQGNSA. This CDR3 spans 14 amino acids. V lost 3 bases to trimming and J lost 4 bases, with 12 bases between them. This CDR3 reads CASSFDRKSTEAFF. The DNA of the CDR3 is TGTGCCAGCAGCTTTGACAGGAAGAGCACTGAAGCTTTCTTT.